This TCR beta chain was sequenced in a study of early T cells in non-severe SARS-CoV-2 infection. The overall study: Sequencing targeted bulk RNA from unsorted whole blood, leaving chains unpaired.

The germline V and J ends were trimmed by 1 base and 3 bases, with 16 bases remaining between them. CDR3 length equals 16 residues. The germline V gene has CDR1 MGHRA and CDR2 YSYEKL. This clonotype has just a few counts. Antigen specificity is unknown. Study conclusions and caveats: The VDJdb matching leaned toward anti-spike CD8 responses and overlooked private and CD4 specificities.

Unique molecular identifiers were affixed to single, distinct cDNA molecules. In TCRdb, the 5' RACE reads were re-called with MiXCR into one record per CDR3 protein. The sample yields about 70,000 distinct CDR3 sequences, roughly 5.3% seen once. The sequence was obtained from an adult who was a healthcare worker with PCR-confirmed SARS-CoV-2 infection or an uninfected control (not recorded which). The sample was whole blood, taken at baseline. The genes are TRBV4-1 and TRBJ2-7; a possible D gene is TRBD1 (5 bases). The chain's CDR3 is CASSQVPGRAHYEQYF. The CDR3 DNA follows: TGCGCCAGCAGCCAAGTCCCCGGCAGGGCCCACTACGAGCAGTACTTC.